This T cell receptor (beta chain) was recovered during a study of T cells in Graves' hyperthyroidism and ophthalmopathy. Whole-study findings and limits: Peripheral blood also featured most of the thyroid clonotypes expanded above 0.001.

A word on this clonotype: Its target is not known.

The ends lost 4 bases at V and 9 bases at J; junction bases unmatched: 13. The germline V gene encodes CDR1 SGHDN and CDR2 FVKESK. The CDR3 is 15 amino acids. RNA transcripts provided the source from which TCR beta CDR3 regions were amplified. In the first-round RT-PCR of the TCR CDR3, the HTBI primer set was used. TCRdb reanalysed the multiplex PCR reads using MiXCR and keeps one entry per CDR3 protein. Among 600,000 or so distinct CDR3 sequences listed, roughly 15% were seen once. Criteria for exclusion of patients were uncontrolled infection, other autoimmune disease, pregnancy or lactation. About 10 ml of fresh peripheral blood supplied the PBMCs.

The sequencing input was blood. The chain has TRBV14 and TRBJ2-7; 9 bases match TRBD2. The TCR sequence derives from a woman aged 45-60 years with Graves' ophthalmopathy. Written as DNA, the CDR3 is TGTGCCAGCAGCCTTACTAGCGGGCGGATCGCCGGGCAGTACTTC. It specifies CASSLTSGRIAGQYF. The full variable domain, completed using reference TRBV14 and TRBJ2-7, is EAGVTQFPSHSVIEKGQTVTLRCDPISGHDNLYWYRRVMGKEIKFLLHFVKESKQDESGMPNNRFLAERTGGTYSTLKVQPAELEDSGVYFCASSLTSGRIAGQYFGPGTRLTVT.